This is a list of T cell receptor beta chains from one sample in a study of CD8+CD57+ T cells in acquired aplastic anemia. MiXCR, run by TCRdb on the reads, gives a single entry per CDR3 protein. The sample has fewer than 85,000 distinct CDR3 sequences; roughly two thirds are singletons. Sequenced material: sorted CD4+, CD8+, or CD8+CD57+ T cells (not recorded which) from PBMCs. All receptors derive from a human donor with aplastic anemia. CDR3s include the opening cysteine and the closing phenylalanine or tryptophan. The order of the fields is J gene, V gene, CDR3 length, CDR3 protein.

j_call: -; v_call: TRBV10-3; cdr3_length: 15; cdr3_aa: CAISRASGGDYEQYF
j_call: TRBJ2-7; v_call: TRBV25-1; cdr3_length: 13; cdr3_aa: CASRMAASYEQYF
j_call: TRBJ2-5; v_call: TRBV7-3; cdr3_length: 12; cdr3_aa: CASRGQQETQYF
j_call: TRBJ2-7; v_call: TRBV20-1; cdr3_length: 12; cdr3_aa: CSARALGYEQYF
j_call: TRBJ1-4; v_call: TRBV12-3/TRBV12-4; cdr3_length: 16; cdr3_aa: CASRYIGTILNEKLFF
j_call: TRBJ1-1; v_call: TRBV3-1; cdr3_length: 13; cdr3_aa: CASSQSENTEAFF
j_call: TRBJ2-7; v_call: TRBV9; cdr3_length: 14; cdr3_aa: CASSVGRAGYEQYF
j_call: TRBJ1-5; v_call: TRBV9; cdr3_length: 16; cdr3_aa: CASSVAGGLGNQPQHF
j_call: TRBJ2-3; v_call: TRBV24-1; cdr3_length: 15; cdr3_aa: CATDVAGGGPDTQYF
j_call: TRBJ1-2; v_call: TRBV2; cdr3_length: 13; cdr3_aa: CASSGAENYGYTF
j_call: TRBJ2-7; v_call: TRBV7-2; cdr3_length: 8; cdr3_aa: CASSVKYF
j_call: TRBJ2-6; v_call: TRBV5-5; cdr3_length: 15; cdr3_aa: CASSSQGAGANVLTF
j_call: TRBJ1-5; v_call: TRBV19; cdr3_length: 13; cdr3_aa: CASSLREDQPQHF
j_call: TRBJ1-1; v_call: TRBV19; cdr3_length: 15; cdr3_aa: CASEPPYVTRTEAFF
j_call: TRBJ2-5; v_call: TRBV2; cdr3_length: 15; cdr3_aa: CASSGGAGKGETQYF
j_call: TRBJ1-1; v_call: TRBV5-4; cdr3_length: 11; cdr3_aa: CASSAGDEAFF
j_call: TRBJ1-1; v_call: TRBV19; cdr3_length: 14; cdr3_aa: CASEVTGRGTEAFF
j_call: TRBJ2-6; v_call: TRBV20-1; cdr3_length: 16; cdr3_aa: CSAREGQTSGANVLTF
j_call: TRBJ2-5; v_call: TRBV24-1; cdr3_length: 17; cdr3_aa: CATSDLQKTGRGETQYF
j_call: TRBJ2-3; v_call: TRBV20-1; cdr3_length: 14; cdr3_aa: CSARASLSTDTQYF
j_call: TRBJ1-1; v_call: TRBV25-1; cdr3_length: 14; cdr3_aa: CASSETRGNTEAFF
j_call: TRBJ1-1; v_call: TRBV24-1; cdr3_length: 14; cdr3_aa: CATSRQGMNTEAFF
j_call: TRBJ2-3; v_call: TRBV5-4; cdr3_length: 14; cdr3_aa: CASSSWTRSDTQYF
j_call: TRBJ1-6; v_call: TRBV6-5; cdr3_length: 14; cdr3_aa: CASSYSGLNSPLHF
j_call: TRBJ1-4; v_call: TRBV2; cdr3_length: 14; cdr3_aa: CASRRGQGNEKLFF
j_call: TRBJ1-2; v_call: TRBV29-1; cdr3_length: 14; cdr3_aa: CSVDPRGKTYGYTF
j_call: TRBJ2-1; v_call: TRBV24-1; cdr3_length: 17; cdr3_aa: CATSGTSGSIEGCEQFF
j_call: TRBJ2-7; v_call: TRBV10-3; cdr3_length: 15; cdr3_aa: CAISELGGTAYEQYF
j_call: TRBJ1-2; v_call: TRBV24-1; cdr3_length: 13; cdr3_aa: CATSDPPDYGYTF
j_call: TRBJ1-2; v_call: TRBV27; cdr3_length: 15; cdr3_aa: CASSPTGGFSYGYTF
j_call: TRBJ2-2; v_call: TRBV6-4; cdr3_length: 13; cdr3_aa: CASSVNSRQELFF
j_call: TRBJ2-2; v_call: TRBV29-1; cdr3_length: 16; cdr3_aa: CSVPRSSANLNGELFF
j_call: TRBJ2-7; v_call: TRBV27; cdr3_length: 11; cdr3_aa: CASGSTVPQYF
j_call: TRBJ1-5; v_call: TRBV19; cdr3_length: 15; cdr3_aa: CASRQGAQGEQPQHF
j_call: TRBJ1-1; v_call: TRBV10-3; cdr3_length: 17; cdr3_aa: CAISESWGDVRGTEAFF